These 31 T cell receptor beta chains share one sample of origin, sequenced in a study of T cell clones after liver transplantation. Method: immunoSEQ multiplex PCR; TCRdb's copy keeps in-frame clones and lacks some. The sample has some 80,000 clones; less than 90% are singletons. This specimen was CD4+ T cells from blood, taken 48 months after liver transplant. The receptors here all came from a human patient who received a liver transplant. Some T cells may have originated in the graft donor.

This chain links TRBV5-1 with TRBJ1-1, with TRBD1 matching over 8 bases. Germline trimming cut 1 base from V and 1 base from J; bases unmatched to any gene: 3. The CDR3 covers 15 residues. CDR1 and CDR2 (germline): SGHRS, YFSETQ. This chain's CDR3 is CASSLSGTGNTEAFF. CDR3 coding DNA: TGCGCCAGCAGCTTGTCTGGGACAGGGAACACTGAAGCTTTCTTT.

The V call is TRBV27, the J call TRBJ1-2; D is ambiguous. Germline V CDR1 and CDR2: MNHEY, SMNVEV (reference sequence). Trimming removed 6 bases at V and 3 bases at J, with 8 bases between. This CDR3 contains 12 residues. CDR3 protein: CASRKEDYGYTF. DNA of the CDR3: TGTGCCAGCAGAAAGGAGGACTATGGCTACACCTTC.

This chain joins TRBV28 and TRBJ1-2; 7 nucleotides match TRBD1. Germline lookup yields CDR1 MDHEN and CDR2 SYDVKM. V shed 3 bases, J shed 8 bases, and the junction held 9 bases outside the gene matches. The CDR3 is 14 residues long. The CDR3 protein is CASSLNRGTWGYTF. The DNA of the CDR3 is TGTGCCAGCAGTTTGAACAGGGGAACGTGGGGCTACACCTTC.

The rearrangement links TRBV2 to TRBJ1-4; unclear D gene. Germline values: CDR1 SNHLY, CDR2 FYNNEI. The V gene lost 3 bases and the J gene lost 3 bases, with 2 bases spanning the gap. This CDR3 contains 12 residues. The DNA of the CDR3 is TGTGCCAGCAGTGACCCTAATGAAAAACTGTTTTTT. Its protein product is CASSDPNEKLFF.

The chain employs TRBV7-9 and TRBJ2-3; 13 positions match TRBD2. Germline V lookup: CDR1 SEHNR, CDR2 FQNEAQ (reference sequence). The J segment lost 5 bases and the V segment lost 5 bases, leaving 7 bases of the junction unmatched. CDR3 length: 16 amino acids. The CDR3 sequence is CASSITSGGARDTQYF. CDR3 DNA: TGTGCCAGCAGCATAACTAGCGGGGGGGCCCGAGATACGCAGTATTTT.

This clone was detected once. This rearrangement joins TRBV11-2 to TRBJ1-1, with D perhaps TRBD1 (6 bases). Germline lookup yields CDR1 SGHAT and CDR2 FQNNGV. The CDR3 sequence is 13 residues long. Trimming removed 4 bases from V and 3 bases from J, with 9 bases in between. Here the CDR3 reads CASSSTGYTEAFF. The DNA of the CDR3 is TGTGCCAGCAGCTCCACAGGGTACACTGAAGCTTTCTTT. Supplemented by reference TRBV11-2 and TRBJ1-1, the full variable domain reads EAGVAQSPRYKIIEKRQSVAFWCNPISGHATLYWYQQILGQGPKLLIQFQNNGVVDDSQLPKDRFSAERLKGVDSTLKIQPAKLEDSAVYLCASSSTGYTEAFFGQGTRLTVV.

This sequence joins TRBV12-5 and TRBJ2-7; TRBD1 agrees at 7 bases. Germline-derived CDR1 and CDR2 are LGHNT and FRNRAP. The CDR3 contains 14 residues. Trimming at V came to 5 bases and at J to 2 bases, leaving 6 bases not matched to a gene. The CDR3 is CASGNPGQTYEQYF. The CDR3 DNA sequence: TGTGCTAGTGGTAACCCGGGACAGACCTACGAGCAGTACTTC.

This clone was detected once. This chain connects TRBV5-1 to TRBJ1-4; D remains ambiguous. The CDR3 loop spans 15 amino acids. CDR1 is SGHRS and CDR2 is YFSETQ in the germline V gene. V lost 0 bases, J lost 4 bases, and 10 bases lay in between. CDR3 DNA sequence: TGCGCCAGCAGCTTGGGACTAAACCATAATGAAAAACTGTTTTTT. Its protein product is CASSLGLNHNEKLFF. Combining the CDR3 with reference TRBV5-1 and TRBJ1-4 gives the whole variable domain KAGVTQTPRYLIKTRGQQVTLSCSPISGHRSVSWYQQTPGQGLQFLFEYFSETQRNKGNFPGRFSGRQFSNSRSEMNVSTLELGDSALYLCASSLGLNHNEKLFFGSGTQLSVL.

V gene TRBV18 combines with J gene TRBJ1-6; maybe TRBD1 (5 bases). Germline V gene sequence: CDR1 KGHSH, CDR2 LQKENI. There are 16 residues in the CDR3. The ends were cut back, 3 bases at V and 12 bases at J, with 21 bases in the middle. The DNA for the CDR3 is TGTGCCAGCTCACCTACCCAACCGCGCGGGGGGGGACCCCTCCACTTT. This codes for CASSPTQPRGGGPLHF.

The chain combines TRBV25-1 with TRBJ1-2, with D hard to call. CDR3 length: 13 amino acids. V dropped 3 bases and J dropped 6 bases, with 11 bases sitting between them. Germline V gene sequence: CDR1 MGHDK, CDR2 SYGVNS. The CDR3: CASSEVVSDGYTF. The CDR3 nucleotides read TGTGCCAGCAGTGAGGTGGTATCGGATGGCTACACCTTC.

The rearrangement joins TRBV21-1 to TRBJ2-7; the DNA was not used to check the table's D call, TRBD2. TRBV21-1 is noted as a pseudogene. CDR3 length equals 13 residues. CDR3 DNA: TGTGCCAGCCCCACTAGCGGGAGCTACGAGCAGTACTTC. Translating it yields CASPTSGSYEQYF.

J is TRBJ1-2 and V is TRBV19; tentatively, D is TRBD1 (5 bases). The CDR3 sequence is 19 residues long. CDR1 LNHDA and CDR2 SQIVND come from the germline V gene (reference sequence). The germline V and J ends were trimmed by 5 bases and 0 bases, with 25 bases remaining between them. The CDR3: CASSRAGAILGGSNYGYTF. The CDR3 DNA reads as TGTGCCAGTAGTCGAGCTGGTGCAATTCTGGGGGGATCTAACTATGGCTACACCTTC.

The chain couples TRBV10-3 to TRBJ2-1; 10 bases line up with TRBD1. The germline gives CDR1 ENHRY, CDR2 SYGVKD. The CDR3 runs to 14 residues. Losses at the gene ends were 6 bases for V and 7 bases for J; bases not matched to a gene: 6. In DNA form, the CDR3 reads TGTGCCATCAGACCGGGACAGGGGATAAATGAGCAGTTCTTC. Translating it yields CAIRPGQGINEQFF.

DNA of the CDR3: TGTGCCAGCAGCCCCACAGTCTATGGCTACACCTTC. Its protein product is CASSPTVYGYTF. The chain employs TRBV28 and TRBJ1-2, with D unclear. The CDR3 loop spans 12 amino acids. The V gene lost 6 bases and the J gene lost 4 bases, with 9 bases spanning the gap. Germline CDR1 and CDR2: MDHEN and SYDVKM.

This clone turned up a few times. V and J are TRBV4-3 and TRBJ2-5, with 10 bases matching TRBD2. Germline CDR1 LGHNA, CDR2 YSLEER. After removal of 1 base from V and 4 bases from J, the junction contained 12 bases not matched to a gene. This CDR3 contains 18 residues. CDR3 nucleotides: TGCGCCAGCAGCCAAGCCCTAGCGGGAGAATCTTTTGGAGAGACCCAGTACTTC. It specifies CASSQALAGESFGETQYF.

The rearrangement joins TRBV7-2 to TRBJ1-1; D unclear. V was trimmed by 1 base and J by 7 bases, leaving 7 bases between them. CDR1 is SGHTA and CDR2 is FQGNSA in the germline V gene. This CDR3 comprises 12 residues. The CDR3, as DNA: TGTGCCAGCAGCTTAGGTGAGATTGAAGCTTTCTTT. Protein: CASSLGEIEAFF.

This clone has only a few counts. This chain uses TRBV29-1 with TRBJ2-7; TRBD1 agrees at 9 bases. The V gene's germline CDR1 is SQVTM and CDR2 ANQGSEA. CDR3 size: 12 residues. V was pared by 6 bases and J by 6 bases, with 6 bases of the junction left unmatched. As DNA, the CDR3 is TGCAGCGTGACAGGGGGTCCCGGCGAGCAGTACTTC. Amino acids: CSVTGGPGEQYF.

The chain recombines TRBV9 with TRBJ1-6; TRBD1 agrees at 7 bases. The CDR3 has 15 amino acids. V shed 3 bases, J shed 7 bases, and the junction held 7 bases outside the gene matches. Germline V gives CDR1 SGDLS, CDR2 YYNGEE. The CDR3 loop reads CASSGGGFGNSPLHF. The DNA of the CDR3 is TGTGCCAGCAGCGGAGGGGGCTTCGGAAATTCACCCCTCCACTTT.

The chain couples TRBV7-9 to TRBJ2-2; possible D gene TRBD2, 6 bases. The V gene's germline CDR1 is SEHNR and CDR2 FQNEAQ (reference sequence). The length of the CDR3 is 15 residues. Deletions cut 8 bases from V and 1 base from J, with 14 bases between. In DNA, the CDR3 is TGTGCCAGCCCCCCGGGACTGAGGAACACCGGGGAGCTGTTTTTT. This sequence encodes CASPPGLRNTGELFF.

This clone came up once. This chain connects TRBV9 to TRBJ2-3; no firm D call. Germline V CDR1 and CDR2: SGDLS, YYNGEE. The CDR3 totals 13 residues. V lost 0 bases, J lost 2 bases, and 4 bases lay in between. CDR3 DNA: TGTGCCAGCAGCGTAGAAGTCACAGATACGCAGTATTTT. Translated: CASSVEVTDTQYF.

This clone was counted between two and nine times. The chain couples TRBV4-3 to TRBJ2-1, with D perhaps matching TRBD1 (5 bases). V was shortened by 0 bases and J by 8 bases, with 14 bases between the two germline ends. The germline V gene encodes CDR1 LGHNA and CDR2 YSLEER. The CDR3 sequence is 15 residues long. CDR3 nucleotides: TGCGCCAGCAGCCAAGATCACAGGCTTTATGATGAGCAGTTCTTC. Its protein product is CASSQDHRLYDEQFF.

The chain couples TRBV7-2 to TRBJ2-1; 10 nucleotides match TRBD1. Trimming took 5 bases from V and 6 from J; bases not matched to a gene: 7. Germline CDR1 and CDR2: SGHTA and FQGNSA. The CDR3 spans 15 residues. The CDR3 nucleotides are TGTGCCAGCAGCCTACGGACAGGGGGGTCCAATGAGCAGTTCTTC. Its translation is CASSLRTGGSNEQFF.

The rearrangement uses TRBV7-3 and TRBJ2-2; 7 positions match TRBD1. V lost 5 bases and J lost 6; bases outside the gene matches: 9. The CDR3 has 15 residues. The germline gives CDR1 SGHTA, CDR2 FQGTGA. CDR3 amino acids: CASSDPQGPAGELFF. DNA of the CDR3: TGTGCCAGCAGCGACCCACAGGGGCCGGCCGGGGAGCTGTTTTTT.

This sequence joins TRBV7-2 and TRBJ1-2, with D hard to call. This CDR3 region has 15 residues. Per the germline V gene, CDR1 is SGHTA and CDR2 is FQGNSA. Trimming pared 3 bases from V and 0 bases from J, leaving 11 bases between. The CDR3 DNA is TGTGCCAGCAGCTTCAGCCAATTGGCTAACTATGGCTACACCTTC. Translated, it gives CASSFSQLANYGYTF.

This chain links TRBV5-1 with TRBJ2-7; 9 bases agree with TRBD1. The V gene end was trimmed by 0 bases and the J gene end by 2 bases; junction bases not matched to a gene: 3. The CDR3 sequence is 15 residues long. From germline, CDR1 is SGHRS and CDR2 YFSETQ. CDR3 sequence: CASSLAGQGTYEQYF. In DNA form, the CDR3 reads TGCGCCAGCAGCTTGGCGGGACAGGGTACCTACGAGCAGTACTTC.

The rearrangement joins TRBV11-2 to TRBJ2-2, with 8 positions matching TRBD2. The CDR3 contains 15 residues. Germline CDR1 is SGHAT and CDR2 is FQNNGV. V shed 2 bases and J 3 bases; nucleotides not matched to a gene: 2. The CDR3 region is CASSLTSGYTGELFF. The DNA of the CDR3 is TGTGCCAGCAGCTTAACTAGCGGTTACACCGGGGAGCTGTTTTTT.

This chain links TRBV11-2 with TRBJ2-4; TRBD1 matches at 8 bases. CDR3 length equals 18 residues. Trimming removed 5 bases from V and 0 bases from J; junction bases left unmatched: 12. Germline V gene lookup returns CDR1 SGHAT and CDR2 FQNNGV. The CDR3 loop reads CASSVGQGKGLAKNIQYF. In nucleotides, the CDR3 is TGTGCCAGCAGCGTCGGACAGGGAAAGGGTCTAGCCAAAAACATTCAGTACTTC.

The chain joins TRBV18 to TRBJ1-2; tentative D call: TRBD1 (6 bases). In germline, CDR1 is KGHSH, CDR2 LQKENI. The CDR3 loop spans 15 amino acids. Deletions cut 1 base from V and 1 base from J, with 10 bases between. In nucleotides, the CDR3 is TGTGCCAGCTCACCACGGACAGATGATAACTATGGCTACACCTTC. Amino acids: CASSPRTDDNYGYTF.

The V call is TRBV11-2, the J call TRBJ2-5; TRBD2 matches 10 bases. The CDR3 spans 17 residues. Germline V gene lookup returns CDR1 SGHAT and CDR2 FQNNGV. With V trimmed by 5 bases and J by 4 bases, 13 bases remained unmatched. The CDR3 sequence is CASSKTVSSGSTETQYF. In nucleotides, the CDR3 is TGTGCCAGCAGCAAGACCGTCTCTAGCGGGAGCACAGAGACCCAGTACTTC. The complete variable domain, with remaining parts taken from reference TRBV11-2 and TRBJ2-5, reads EAGVAQSPRYKIIEKRQSVAFWCNPISGHATLYWYQQILGQGPKLLIQFQNNGVVDDSQLPKDRFSAERLKGVDSTLKIQPAKLEDSAVYLCASSKTVSSGSTETQYFGPGTRLLVL.

J is TRBJ1-4 and V is TRBV10-3; D gene ambiguous. Germline V lookup: CDR1 ENHRY, CDR2 SYGVKD. The V end lost 8 bases, the J end lost 8 bases, and 18 bases lay between the germline ends. The CDR3 runs to 14 residues. CDR3 in amino acids: CAIQADRRAEKLFF. CDR3 nucleotide sequence: TGTGCCATCCAGGCGGATCGCCGGGCGGAAAAACTGTTTTTT.

The rearrangement joins TRBV7-2 to TRBJ2-1; D not resolved. The CDR3 contains 14 residues. V shed 1 base and J shed 5 bases, with 9 bases lying between them. The germline CDR1 and CDR2 sequences are SGHTA and FQGNSA. The CDR3 DNA reads TGTGCCAGCAGCTTAGTCTCATCCAACAATGAGCAGTTCTTC. Translation: CASSLVSSNNEQFF.